This entry features one T cell receptor (beta chain) sequence. Antigen: not known. The source of the sample is a study of T cell responses to AZD1222 COVID-19 vaccine. Study outcomes and limitations: Repertoire sampling happened only post peak T cell response. Donors skewed white British and female; clonal diversity was possibly underestimated. Only five to seven AZD1222 recipients were seropositive at baseline. The reported proportion of spike-specific TCRs targeting unmutated variant regions was nearly half.

V lost 0 bases and J lost 4, with 9 bases in between. From germline, CDR1 is MNHEY and CDR2 SVGAGI. The CDR3 is 14 residues long. Repertoires were generated with immunoSEQ multiplex PCR, while TCRdb's copy carries only in-frame clones and drops some. Of 90,000 to 150,000 clones in the sample, about 88% were seen once. The chain recombines TRBV6-5 with TRBJ1-1, with D perhaps TRBD1 (6 bases). Sequencing was performed on peripheral blood, taken on day 0 of AZD1222 vaccination. The receptor's source is an adult in good health. This CDR3 reads CASSYSGGSTEAFF. As DNA, the CDR3 is TGTGCCAGCAGTTACTCAGGGGGGTCCACTGAAGCTTTCTTT.